The subject of this entry is one T cell receptor (beta chain). The target antigen is unknown. The CDR3 runs to 16 residues. From germline, CDR1 is SEHNR and CDR2 FQNEAQ (reference sequence). Trimming removed 4 bases from V and 3 bases from J, with 19 bases in between. Measured with immunoSEQ multiplex PCR; TCRdb has only the in-frame clones, and not every one. The profile covers hundreds of thousands of clones, with approximately 95% appearing a single time and over 0.1% taken by the ten largest. These data are taken from a study of shared clonotypes between healthy human individuals. Whole-study results and caveats: As a rule, naive subsets had a larger estimated richness than memory subsets. What limited the represented genetic and exposure-history diversity was the small number of donors.

Naive CD8 isolation took CD45RO-negative cells positively selected for CCR7 and excluded terminally differentiated effector memory CD45RA+ cells. Nashville, Tennessee was home to all donors, each a Caucasian adult. The TCR was taken from a woman aged 25-40 years in good health. The sample consisted of naive CD8+ T cells sorted from blood. This sequence joins TRBV7-9 and TRBJ2-7, with D unresolved. The DNA for the CDR3 is TGTGCCAGCAGCTCCACCCGGGCCTCCCCCAGCTACGAGCAGTACTTC. Residues: CASSSTRASPSYEQYF. The whole variable domain, filled in from reference TRBV7-9 and TRBJ2-7, reads DTGVSQNPRHKITKRGQNVTFRCDPISEHNRLYWYRQTLGQGPEFLTYFQNEAQLEKSRLLSDRFSAERPKGSFSTLEIQRTEQGDSAMYLCASSSTRASPSYEQYFGPGTRLTVT.